This is a list of T cell receptor beta chains from one sample in a study of beta chain features in type 1 diabetes. The table came from immunoSEQ multiplex PCR; TCRdb's copy has only in-frame clones and leaves some out. The sample lists about 340,000 clones, approximately 8.2% occurring once. The specimen was central memory CD4+ T cells from blood. These receptors all come from a young woman in good health. Both conserved end residues are part of each CDR3. Each record gives: V gene, CDR3 protein.

TRBV7-2,CASRVDASLNEKLFF
TRBV27,CASSSLRLVGPYEQYF
TRBV14,CASSQDQGKLRDYRIETQYF
TRBV6-1,CASSVGTGNNGELFF
TRBV11-1,CASSLNSAGGNTGELFF
TRBV4-1,CASSLIRGPSGTEAFF
TRBV9,CASRRKGVDNEQFF
TRBV27,CASGDRDYEQYF
TRBV16,CASSPIRAEGEQYF
TRBV7-2,CASSLEGLAESSYEQYF
TRBV7-2,CASSRSGTPPTGELFF
TRBV27,CASSFGGKYNEQFF
TRBV13,CASSKRGYEQYF
TRBV5-4,CASSLDRGWEQYF